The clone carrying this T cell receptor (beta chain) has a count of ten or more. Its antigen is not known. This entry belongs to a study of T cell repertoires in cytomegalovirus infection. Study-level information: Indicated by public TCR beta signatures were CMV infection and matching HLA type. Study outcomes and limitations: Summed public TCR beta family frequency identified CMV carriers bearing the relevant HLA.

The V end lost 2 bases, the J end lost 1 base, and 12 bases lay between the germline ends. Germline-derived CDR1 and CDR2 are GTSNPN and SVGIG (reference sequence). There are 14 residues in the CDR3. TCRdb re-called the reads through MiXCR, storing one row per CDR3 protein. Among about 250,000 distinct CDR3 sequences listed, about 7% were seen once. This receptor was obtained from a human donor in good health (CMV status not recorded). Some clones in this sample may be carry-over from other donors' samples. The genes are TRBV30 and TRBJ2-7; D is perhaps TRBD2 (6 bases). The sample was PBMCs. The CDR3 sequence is CAWSHQGGSYEQYF. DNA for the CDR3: TGTGCCTGGAGTCACCAGGGAGGATCCTACGAGCAGTACTTC.